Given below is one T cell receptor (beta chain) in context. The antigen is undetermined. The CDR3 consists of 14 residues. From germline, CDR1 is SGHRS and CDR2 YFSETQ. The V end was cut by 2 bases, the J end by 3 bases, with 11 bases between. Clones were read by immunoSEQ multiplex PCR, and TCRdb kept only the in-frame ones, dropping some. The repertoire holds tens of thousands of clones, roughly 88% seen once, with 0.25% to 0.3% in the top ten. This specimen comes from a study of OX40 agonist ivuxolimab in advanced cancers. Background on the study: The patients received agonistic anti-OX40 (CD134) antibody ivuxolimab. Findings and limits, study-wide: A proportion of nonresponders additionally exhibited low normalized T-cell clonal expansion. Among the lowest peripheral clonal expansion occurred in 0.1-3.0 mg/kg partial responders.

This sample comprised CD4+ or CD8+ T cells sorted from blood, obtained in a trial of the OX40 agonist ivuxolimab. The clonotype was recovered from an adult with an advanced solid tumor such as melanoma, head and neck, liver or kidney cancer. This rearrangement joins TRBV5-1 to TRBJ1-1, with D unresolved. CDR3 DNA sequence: TGCGCCAGCAGCTTATCCGAGGGCCACACTGAAGCTTTCTTT. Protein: CASSLSEGHTEAFF.